The clone carrying this T cell receptor (beta chain) has a single count. Measured with immunoSEQ multiplex PCR; TCRdb has only the in-frame clones, and not every one. The sample has approximately 58,000 clones; about 77% are singletons. The data were taken from a study of blood T cell repertoires in COVID-19. Study-level background: From T cells, B-cell-depleted T cells, or PBMCs came the material, which was cDNA or gDNA.

Trimming removed 7 bases from V and 1 base from J; junction bases left unmatched: 4. In germline, CDR1 is SGHNT, CDR2 YYREEE (reference sequence). CDR3 length equals 15 residues. The V and J genes are TRBV5-4 and TRBJ2-3; 12 positions agree with TRBD1. Input material: peripheral blood. The TCR sequence derives from an older man with active or convalescent COVID-19. The CDR3 loop reads CASGGQGAGTDTQYF. The CDR3 nucleotides read TGTGCCAGCGGGGGACAGGGGGCAGGCACAGATACGCAGTATTTT.